These T cell receptor beta chains were read from a single sample in a study of blood T cell repertoires in COVID-19. Sequenced by immunoSEQ multiplex PCR; TCRdb stores in-frame clones only, minus some. The repertoire holds 150,000 to 200,000 clones, with just over 90% as singletons. Sequencing was done on a sample of peripheral blood. All receptors come from a woman aged 55 to 70 with COVID-19, enrolled during active disease. Both conserved end residues are part of each CDR3. The D gene is left open where the match is weak. Size tells how often a clone was seen (once, few, many) or the class of an expanded clone, and some rows leave it out.

TRBJ1-2	TRBV6-6	15	TRBD1	NA	TGTGCCAGCAGTTACCGGGACAGGGGGAACTATGGCTACACCTTC	CASSYRDRGNYGYTF
TRBJ2-7	TRBV19	13	NA	NA	TGTGCCAGTAGCCCTTTATACGGGGTCGAGCAGTACTTC	CASSPLYGVEQYF
TRBJ1-6	TRBV21-1	19	NA	NA	TGTGCCAGCAGCAAAGAGTACAGGGACCCACTAATTTATAATTCACCCCTCCACTTT	CASSKEYRDPLIYNSPLHF
TRBJ1-6	TRBV2	13	TRBD1	NA	TGTGCCAGCAGGGAAACAGGGGACTCACCCCTCCACTTT	CASRETGDSPLHF
TRBJ1-3	TRBV30	19	TRBD1	NA	TGTGCCTGGAGTGTGGCGGGGACAGGGATCCTATCCCCTGGAAACACCATATATTTT	CAWSVAGTGILSPGNTIYF
TRBJ2-2	TRBV11-2	15	TRBD1	NA	TGTGCCAGCAGCGGGACAGGGGGCGCGGCCGGGGAGCTGTTTTTT	CASSGTGGAAGELFF
TRBJ1-4	TRBV5-1	16	TRBD1	NA	TGCGCCAGCAGCCAGGGAGCGACAGGGACTCAAGAAAAACTGTTTTTT	CASSQGATGTQEKLFF
TRBJ1-5	TRBV4-3	15	TRBD1	NA	TGCGCCAGCAGCCCAGGACAGGGGGCCGATCAGCCCCAGCATTTT	CASSPGQGADQPQHF
TRBJ1-4	TRBV2	15	TRBD1	NA	TGTGCCAGCAGTGAAACGGGACAGAGTTATGAAAAACTGTTTTTT	CASSETGQSYEKLFF
TRBJ1-6	TRBV4-3	17	TRBD1	NA	TGCGCCAGCAGCCAAAGGACAGGGGGCCGGGGAGATTCACCCCTCCACTTT	CASSQRTGGRGDSPLHF
TRBJ1-3	TRBV5-1	16	NA	NA	TGCGCCAGCAGCTCGGGAAGCGGAGGGGTATGGAACACCATATATTTT	CASSSGSGGVWNTIYF
TRBJ1-5	TRBV19	13	NA	once	TGTGCCAGTAGTAAGGCGGTCCCTCAGCCCCAGCATTTT	CASSKAVPQPQHF
TRBJ2-5	TRBV3-1/TRBV3-2	14	TRBD2	once	TGTGCCAGCAGACACCCTAGCGGGGGTGAGACCCAGTACTTC	CASRHPSGGETQYF
TRBJ1-4	TRBV6-2/TRBV6-3	13	NA	once	TGTGCCAGCAGTTACCATGGGGACGGGGGACTGTTTTTT	CASSYHGDGGLFF
TRBJ1-1	TRBV5-1	14	NA	NA	TGCGCCAGCACCCAAAATTTGGCGGGCACTGAAGCTTTCTTT	CASTQNLAGTEAFF
TRBJ1-2	TRBV12-3/TRBV12-4	11	TRBD1	few	TGTGCCAGCAGTTTAGCGGACAGGGGTACCTTC	CASSLADRGTF
TRBJ2-1	TRBV29-1	14	TRBD1	NA	TGCAGCGTTGAGCAGGGACAGGGGGTCTATGAGCAGTTCTTC	CSVEQGQGVYEQFF
TRBJ1-2	TRBV10-3	14	TRBD1	NA	TGTGCCATCAGGACGGACAGGGGCCAACATGGCTACACCTTC	CAIRTDRGQHGYTF
TRBJ1-5	TRBV5-1	16	NA	NA	TGCGCCAGCAGCTTGGACGGGCAGGGGATTTATCAGCCCCAGCATTTT	CASSLDGQGIYQPQHF
TRBJ1-3	TRBV4-3	16	TRBD1	NA	TGCGCCAGCAGCCAATTGACAGGGGGCTCTGGAAACACCATATATTTT	CASSQLTGGSGNTIYF
TRBJ1-1	TRBV5-1	15	NA	NA	TGCGCCAGCAGCTTGGGGGGCGATCCGAACACTGAAGCTTTCTTT	CASSLGGDPNTEAFF
TRBJ2-7	TRBV25-1	16	NA	NA	TGTGCCAGCAGTGAGGGGCCCGGCCGGGCCCTGTACGAGCAGTACTTC	CASSEGPGRALYEQYF
TRBJ2-2	TRBV5-1	16	NA	NA	TGCGCCAGCAGCCATAAAATGGCGAGGGGGACCGGGGAGCTGTTTTTT	CASSHKMARGTGELFF
TRBJ1-1	TRBV7-8	13	TRBD1	NA	TGTGCCAGCAGCTTGACAGGGAACCTTGAAGCTTTCTTT	CASSLTGNLEAFF
TRBJ2-5	TRBV18	12	NA	NA	TGTGCCAGCTCACTCCTCCGGGGGACCCAGTACTTC	CASSLLRGTQYF
TRBJ1-1	TRBV7-9	14	NA	NA	TGTGCCAGCAAAGCGGACAGTTTGAACACTGAAGCTTTCTTT	CASKADSLNTEAFF
TRBJ1-4	TRBV9	14	NA	NA	TGTGCCAGCAGCGGCCGGGAGGTTAATGAAAAACTGTTTTTT	CASSGREVNEKLFF
TRBJ2-1	TRBV19	14	TRBD2	NA	TGTGCCAGTAGTATAGCGGGGGGGCTCAATGAGCAGTTCTTC	CASSIAGGLNEQFF
TRBJ2-3	TRBV3-1/TRBV3-2	14	NA	NA	TGTGCCAGCAGCCCGACAGGTCCCACAGATACGCAGTATTTT	CASSPTGPTDTQYF
TRBJ2-7	TRBV10-3	14	TRBD1	NA	TGTGCCATCAGTGAAGGACAGGTCCCTTACGAGCAGTACTTC	CAISEGQVPYEQYF
TRBJ2-7	TRBV3-1/TRBV3-2	16	TRBD1	NA	TGTGCCAGCAGCCAAAAACAGGGGGCGCACTCGTCCGAGCAGTACTTC	CASSQKQGAHSSEQYF
TRBJ1-6	TRBV5-1	18	TRBD1	NA	TGCGCCAGCAGCTTGGTCGGGACAGGGAAAACCTATAATTCACCCCTCCACTTT	CASSLVGTGKTYNSPLHF
TRBJ1-2	TRBV6-5	14	NA	NA	TGTGCCAGCAGTTATACTACAGGCGGCTATGGCTACACCTTC	CASSYTTGGYGYTF